Following are 17 T cell receptor beta chains from one sample sequenced in a study of T cell clonotyping in hematopoietic cell transplantation. Data came from immunoSEQ multiplex PCR; TCRdb stores just in-frame clones and leaves some out. The profile shows almost 8,500 clones, around 90% of them singletons. The source material was peripheral blood mononuclear cells, sampled at the time of graft-versus-host disease after allogeneic stem cell transplant. The source of these receptors is a male patient aged 55-69 years who had an allogeneic stem cell transplant from a related donor, so the T cells may come from the graft donor. Some clones in this sample may be carry-over from other donors' samples.

V gene TRBV25-1 combines with J gene TRBJ1-1; no firm D call. The CDR3 runs 13 residues. The V gene lost 2 bases and the J gene lost 0 bases, with 4 bases spanning the gap. Germline CDR1 is MGHDK and CDR2 is SYGVNS. For the CDR3, the DNA is TGTGCCAGCAGTGAAGAGGTGAACACTGAAGCTTTCTTT. Residues: CASSEEVNTEAFF.

The CDR3 bases are TGTGCCAGCCGGCAGGTGGACGGCTACACCTTC. Encoded protein: CASRQVDGYTF. This chain uses TRBV2 with TRBJ1-2; D is uncertain. Germline assignment: CDR1 SNHLY and CDR2 FYNNEI. The CDR3 is 11 residues long. Trimming took off 8 bases at V and 8 bases at J, with 12 bases between the two ends. Full variable domain (rest looked up from reference TRBV2 and TRBJ1-2): EPEVTQTPSHQVTQMGQEVILRCVPISNHLYFYWYRQILGQKVEFLVSFYNNEISEKSEIFDDQFSVERPDGSNFTLKIRSTKLEDSAMYFCASRQVDGYTFGSGTRLTVV.

V is TRBV30 and J is TRBJ2-3, with TRBD2 matching over 14 bases. V lost 4 bases to trimming and J lost 3 bases; unmatched junction nucleotides: 12. Germline CDR1 is GTSNPN and CDR2 is SVGIG (reference sequence). The CDR3 extends over 18 amino acids. CDR3 sequence (DNA): TGTGCCTGGATGATCAAACTTAGGACTAGCGGGGGGACAGATACGCAGTATTTT. Amino acid sequence: CAWMIKLRTSGGTDTQYF.

This rearrangement joins TRBV19 to TRBJ1-1, with 9 bases fitting TRBD1. From germline, CDR1 is LNHDA and CDR2 SQIVND (reference sequence). The J segment lost 4 bases and the V segment lost 8 bases, leaving 2 bases of the junction unmatched. The CDR3 consists of 12 residues. Here the CDR3 DNA reads TGTGCCAGTCGACAGGGGGTCACTGAAGCTTTCTTT. This gives the protein CASRQGVTEAFF. Based on the CDR3 plus reference TRBV19 and TRBJ1-1, the full variable domain is DGGITQSPKYLFRKEGQNVTLSCEQNLNHDAMYWYRQDPGQGLRLIYYSQIVNDFQKGDIAEGYSVSREKKESFPLTVTSAQKNPTAFYLCASRQGVTEAFFGQGTRLTVV.

The chain employs TRBV2 and TRBJ1-1; D remains unclear. The germline CDR1 and CDR2 sequences are SNHLY and FYNNEI. The CDR3 is made up of 14 amino acids. The V and J ends lost 3 bases and 7 bases respectively, with 15 bases between them. The CDR3 DNA sequence: TGTGCCAGCAGTGAGATGGACCGACCAGGTGAAGCTTTCTTT. This encodes CASSEMDRPGEAFF. Full variable domain (remainder filled in from reference TRBV2 and TRBJ1-1): EPEVTQTPSHQVTQMGQEVILRCVPISNHLYFYWYRQILGQKVEFLVSFYNNEISEKSEIFDDQFSVERPDGSNFTLKIRSTKLEDSAMYFCASSEMDRPGEAFFGQGTRLTVV.

The chain has TRBV5-1 and TRBJ2-2; 7 bases are shared with TRBD1. Per the germline V gene, CDR1 is SGHRS and CDR2 is YFSETQ. The CDR3 extends over 16 amino acids. The junction had 12 bases not matched to a gene; V was cut back by 4 bases and J by 6 bases. The CDR3 reads CASSVVPGGPAGELFF. The CDR3 coding sequence is TGCGCCAGCAGCGTGGTTCCAGGGGGTCCGGCCGGGGAGCTGTTTTTT.

The chain couples TRBV30 to TRBJ1-4; perhaps TRBD1 as D (5 bases). There are 17 residues in the CDR3. The V and J ends lost 3 bases and 0 bases respectively, with 17 bases between them. The germline V gene has CDR1 GTSNPN and CDR2 SVGIG (reference sequence). CDR3 nucleotides: TGTGCCTGGAGCCGCGGGGGGGGATTTGCAACTAATGAAAAACTGTTTTTT. It translates to CAWSRGGGFATNEKLFF.

The chain carries TRBV6-1 and TRBJ1-3; no firm D call. Deletions cut 3 bases from V and 5 bases from J, with 11 bases between. Germline assignment: CDR1 MNHNS and CDR2 SASEGT. This CDR3 has 14 residues. The DNA of the CDR3 is TGTGCCAGCAGTGAGGCCCTCTCCAGAAACACCATATATTTT. Translated, it gives CASSEALSRNTIYF.

The J gene is TRBJ1-1, the V gene TRBV6-6; D is perhaps TRBD1 (6 bases). This CDR3 comprises 13 residues. CDR1 and CDR2 from the germline V gene are MNHNY and SVGAGI (reference sequence). V lost 6 bases and J lost 4, with 12 bases in between. The CDR3 nucleotides are TGTGCCAGCAGGGGAGGGGGGGCCACTGAAGCTTTCTTT. Its translation is CASRGGGATEAFF.

The chain links TRBV5-5 to TRBJ1-5, with D unclear. There are 9 residues in the CDR3. With 3 bases removed from V and 14 bases from J, the gap between germline ends came to 6 bases. Germline V gives CDR1 SGHKS, CDR2 YYEKEE (reference sequence). The CDR3 nucleotides read TGTGCCAGCAGCTCTCGTAAGCATTTT. This encodes CASSSRKHF.

J is TRBJ2-7 and V is TRBV6-6; TRBD1 is a possible D gene (5 bases). The CDR3 contains 13 residues. The germline V and J ends were trimmed by 10 bases and 3 bases, with 16 bases remaining between them. Germline CDR1 and CDR2: MNHNY and SVGAGI (reference sequence). CDR3 sequence reads: CAIKRGGSYEQYF. CDR3 in DNA: TGTGCCATAAAAAGGGGCGGAAGCTACGAGCAGTACTTC.

CDR3 sequence (DNA): TGTGCCAGCAGCCATACAGGGGAAAAACTGTTTTTT. Translation gives CASSHTGEKLFF. This chain joins TRBV7-2 and TRBJ1-4, with D perhaps TRBD1 (6 bases). Trimming shortened V by 5 bases and J by 8 bases, and 9 bases separated the two germline ends. The CDR3 has 12 amino acids. CDR1 is SGHTA, CDR2 FQGNSA, per germline.

The chain has TRBV12-5 and TRBJ2-2, with D possibly TRBD1 on 5 matching bases. The CDR3 runs 16 residues. In germline, CDR1 is LGHNT, CDR2 FRNRAP. V was pared by 0 bases and J by 2 bases, with 10 bases between. CDR3 residues: CASGLVPRVNTGELFF. CDR3 DNA: TGTGCTAGTGGTTTGGTGCCCAGGGTCAACACCGGGGAGCTGTTTTTT.

The chain couples TRBV19 to TRBJ2-7; D uncertain. Trimming removed 1 base at V and 5 bases at J, with 9 bases between. This CDR3 has 13 amino acids. Germline V gene sequence: CDR1 LNHDA, CDR2 SQIVND (reference sequence). CDR3 loop: CASSIVGRNEQYF. In DNA form, the CDR3 reads TGTGCCAGTAGTATAGTTGGCCGAAACGAGCAGTACTTC. Complete variable domain (other parts from reference TRBV19 and TRBJ2-7): DGGITQSPKYLFRKEGQNVTLSCEQNLNHDAMYWYRQDPGQGLRLIYYSQIVNDFQKGDIAEGYSVSREKKESFPLTVTSAQKNPTAFYLCASSIVGRNEQYFGPGTRLTVT.

A single count supports this clone. The V and J genes are TRBV19 and TRBJ2-7, with TRBD1 identical over 9 bases. This CDR3 is 15 amino acids long. Germline values: CDR1 LNHDA, CDR2 SQIVND (reference sequence). V trimming: 5 bases; J trimming: 3 bases; junction bases outside the gene matches: 8. The DNA of the CDR3 is TGTGCCAGTAGTCCCGCCCGGGACAGGGACTACGAGCAGTACTTC. As protein: CASSPARDRDYEQYF.

The chain couples TRBV7-8 to TRBJ2-2; 11 bases are shared with TRBD1. The V and J ends lost 5 bases and 4 bases, in that order; junction bases with no gene match: 3. The CDR3 contains 15 residues. Germline-derived CDR1 and CDR2 are SGHVS and FQNEAQ. The CDR3 is CASSPGQGATGELFF. DNA for the CDR3: TGTGCCAGCAGCCCCGGACAGGGGGCCACCGGGGAGCTGTTTTTT.

CDR3 protein: CASSLTGFGELFF. The CDR3 coding sequence is TGTGCCAGCAGCTTAACAGGGTTCGGGGAGCTGTTTTTT. V gene TRBV11-2 combines with J gene TRBJ2-2; TRBD1 is a possible D gene (6 bases). CDR3 length equals 13 residues. Germline-derived CDR1 and CDR2 are SGHAT and FQNNGV. Trimming took off 2 bases at V and 7 bases at J, with 8 bases between the two ends.